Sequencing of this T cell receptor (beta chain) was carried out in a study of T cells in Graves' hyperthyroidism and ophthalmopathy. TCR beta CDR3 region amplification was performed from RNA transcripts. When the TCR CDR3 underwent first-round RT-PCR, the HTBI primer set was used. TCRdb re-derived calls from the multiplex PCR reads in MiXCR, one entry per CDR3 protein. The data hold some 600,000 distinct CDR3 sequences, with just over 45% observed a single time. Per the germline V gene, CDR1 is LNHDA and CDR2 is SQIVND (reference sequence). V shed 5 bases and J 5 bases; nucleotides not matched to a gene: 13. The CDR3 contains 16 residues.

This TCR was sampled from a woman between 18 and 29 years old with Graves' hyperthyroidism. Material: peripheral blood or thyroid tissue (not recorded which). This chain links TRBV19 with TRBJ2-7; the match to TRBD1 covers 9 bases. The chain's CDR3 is CASSPGAGTGNHEQYF. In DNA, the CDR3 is TGTGCCAGTAGTCCGGGCGCAGGGACAGGGAACCACGAGCAGTACTTC.